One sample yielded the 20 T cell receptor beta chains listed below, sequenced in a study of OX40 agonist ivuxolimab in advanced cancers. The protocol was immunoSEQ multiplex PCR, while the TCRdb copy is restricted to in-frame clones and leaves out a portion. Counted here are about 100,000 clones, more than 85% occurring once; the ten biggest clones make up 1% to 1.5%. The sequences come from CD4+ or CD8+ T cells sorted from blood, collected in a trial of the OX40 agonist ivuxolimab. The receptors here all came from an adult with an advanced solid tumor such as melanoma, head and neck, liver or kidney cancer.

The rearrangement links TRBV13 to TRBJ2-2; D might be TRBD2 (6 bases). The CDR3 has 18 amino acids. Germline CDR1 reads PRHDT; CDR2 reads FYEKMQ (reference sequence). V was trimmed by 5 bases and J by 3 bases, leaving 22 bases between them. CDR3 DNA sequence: TGTGCCAGCAGCGGGCCGTCGGGGGAGAGTGCGGACACCGGGGAGCTGTTTTTT. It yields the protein CASSGPSGESADTGELFF.

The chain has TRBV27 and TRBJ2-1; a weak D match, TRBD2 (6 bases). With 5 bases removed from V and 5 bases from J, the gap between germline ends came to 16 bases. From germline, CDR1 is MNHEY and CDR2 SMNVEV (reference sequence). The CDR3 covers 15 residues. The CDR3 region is CASSPLRGQDNEQFF. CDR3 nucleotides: TGTGCCAGCAGTCCCCTGCGGGGCCAAGACAATGAGCAGTTCTTC.

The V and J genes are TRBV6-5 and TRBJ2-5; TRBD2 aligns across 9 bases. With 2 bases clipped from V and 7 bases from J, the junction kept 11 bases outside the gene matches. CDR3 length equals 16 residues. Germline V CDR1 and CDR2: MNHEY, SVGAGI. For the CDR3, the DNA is TGTGCCAGCAGTTACCTCGGCGGGAGGGCCGGGGGGACCCAGTACTTC. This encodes CASSYLGGRAGGTQYF.

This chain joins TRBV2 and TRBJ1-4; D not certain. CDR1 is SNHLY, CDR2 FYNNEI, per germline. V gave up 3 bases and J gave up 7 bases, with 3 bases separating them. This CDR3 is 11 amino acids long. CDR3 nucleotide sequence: TGTGCCAGCAGTGAGGGTGAAAAACTGTTTTTT. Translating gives CASSEGEKLFF. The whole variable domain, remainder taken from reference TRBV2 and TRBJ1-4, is EPEVTQTPSHQVTQMGQEVILRCVPISNHLYFYWYRQILGQKVEFLVSFYNNEISEKSEIFDDQFSVERPDGSNFTLKIRSTKLEDSAMYFCASSEGEKLFFGSGTQLSVL.

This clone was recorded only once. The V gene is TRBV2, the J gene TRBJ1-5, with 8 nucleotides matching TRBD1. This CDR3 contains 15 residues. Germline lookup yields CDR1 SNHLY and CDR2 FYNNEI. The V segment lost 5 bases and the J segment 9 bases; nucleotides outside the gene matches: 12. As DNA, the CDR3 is TGTGCCAGCAGTCTCGGACAGGGTGCCGAGTGGCCCCAGCATTTT. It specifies CASSLGQGAEWPQHF.

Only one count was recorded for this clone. The CDR3 spells CASSFPTSSGTNEQYF. CDR3 bases: TGTGCCAGCAGCTTCCCGACTAGCTCAGGAACTAACGAGCAGTACTTC. The chain carries TRBV7-9 and TRBJ2-7, with 7 nucleotides matching TRBD2. This CDR3 contains 16 residues. Germline CDR1 SEHNR, CDR2 FQNEAQ (reference sequence). The trim removed 3 bases at V and 5 bases at J, leaving 13 bases unmatched.

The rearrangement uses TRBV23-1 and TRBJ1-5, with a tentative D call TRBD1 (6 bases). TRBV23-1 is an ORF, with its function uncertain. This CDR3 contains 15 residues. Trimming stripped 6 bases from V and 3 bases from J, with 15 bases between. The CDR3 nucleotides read TGCGCCAGCAGGGTGGCGGGGGGACACAATCAGCCCCAGCATTTT. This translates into CASRVAGGHNQPQHF.

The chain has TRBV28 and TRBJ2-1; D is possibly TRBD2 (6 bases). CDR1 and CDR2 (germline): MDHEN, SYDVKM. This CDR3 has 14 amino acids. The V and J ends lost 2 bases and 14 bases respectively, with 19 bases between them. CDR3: CASSLNWEVSLEFF. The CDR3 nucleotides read TGTGCCAGCAGTTTAAACTGGGAGGTCAGTCTGGAGTTCTTC. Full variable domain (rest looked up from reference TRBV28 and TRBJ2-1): DVKVTQSSRYLVKRTGEKVFLECVQDMDHENMFWYRQDPGLGLRLIYFSYDVKMKEKGDIPEGYSVSREKKERFSLILESASTNQTSMYLCASSLNWEVSLEFFGPGTRLTVL.

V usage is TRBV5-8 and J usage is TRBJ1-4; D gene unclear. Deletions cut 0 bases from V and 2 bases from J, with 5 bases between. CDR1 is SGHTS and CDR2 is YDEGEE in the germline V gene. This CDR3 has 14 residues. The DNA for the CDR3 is TGTGCCAGCAGCTTGGGGCAGACTAATGAAAAACTGTTTTTT. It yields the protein CASSLGQTNEKLFF.

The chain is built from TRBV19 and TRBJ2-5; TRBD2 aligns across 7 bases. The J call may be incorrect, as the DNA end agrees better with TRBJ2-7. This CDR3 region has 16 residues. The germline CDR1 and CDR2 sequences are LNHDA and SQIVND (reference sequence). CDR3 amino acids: CASSIGGTALTYEQYF. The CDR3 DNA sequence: TGTGCCAGTAGTATCGGGGGGACCGCACTTACCTACGAGCAGTACTTC.

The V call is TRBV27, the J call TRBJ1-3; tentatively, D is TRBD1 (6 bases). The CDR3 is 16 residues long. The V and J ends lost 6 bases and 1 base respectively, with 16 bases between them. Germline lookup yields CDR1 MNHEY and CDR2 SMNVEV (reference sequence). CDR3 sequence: CASSPWGGASGNTIYF. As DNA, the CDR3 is TGTGCCAGCAGCCCCTGGGGGGGCGCTTCTGGAAACACCATATATTTT.

The CDR3 here is CASSAGLVNEQFF. The CDR3 coding sequence is TGCGCCAGCAGCGCGGGACTAGTTAATGAGCAGTTCTTC. The chain carries TRBV5-1 and TRBJ2-1; 8 nucleotides match TRBD2. CDR1 and CDR2 from the germline V gene are SGHRS and YFSETQ. The CDR3 is 13 residues long. The ends lost 4 bases at V and 7 bases at J; junction bases unmatched: 4.

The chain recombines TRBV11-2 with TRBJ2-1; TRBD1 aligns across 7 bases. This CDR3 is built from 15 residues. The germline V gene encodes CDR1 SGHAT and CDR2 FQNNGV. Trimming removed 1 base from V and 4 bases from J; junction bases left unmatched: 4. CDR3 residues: CASSLGGTEYNEQFF. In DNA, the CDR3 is TGTGCCAGCAGCTTAGGTGGGACAGAATACAATGAGCAGTTCTTC.

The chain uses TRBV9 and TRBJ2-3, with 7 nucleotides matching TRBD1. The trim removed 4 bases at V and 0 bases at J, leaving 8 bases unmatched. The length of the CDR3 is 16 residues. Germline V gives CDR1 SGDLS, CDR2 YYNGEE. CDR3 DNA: TGTGCCAGCAGCCCCCAGACAGGGTCTAGCACAGATACGCAGTATTTT. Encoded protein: CASSPQTGSSTDTQYF.

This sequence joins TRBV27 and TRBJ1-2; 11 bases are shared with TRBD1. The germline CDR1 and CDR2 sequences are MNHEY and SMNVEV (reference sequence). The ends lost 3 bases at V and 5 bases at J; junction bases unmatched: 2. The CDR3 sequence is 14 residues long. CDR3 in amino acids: CASSLGQGGYGYTF. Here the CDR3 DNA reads TGTGCCAGCAGTTTGGGACAGGGGGGATATGGCTACACCTTC.

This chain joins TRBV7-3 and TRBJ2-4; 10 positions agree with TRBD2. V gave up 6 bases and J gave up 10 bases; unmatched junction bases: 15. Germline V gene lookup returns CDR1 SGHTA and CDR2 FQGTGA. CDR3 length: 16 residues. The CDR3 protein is CASSPIAGGIGAIQYF. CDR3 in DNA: TGTGCCAGCAGTCCAATAGCGGGAGGTATCGGCGCGATTCAGTACTTC. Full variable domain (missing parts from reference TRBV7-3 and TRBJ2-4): GAGVSQTPSNKVTEKGKYVELRCDPISGHTALYWYRQSLGQGPEFLIYFQGTGAADDSGLPNDRFFAVRPEGSVSTLKIQRTERGDSAVYLCASSPIAGGIGAIQYFGAGTRLSVL.

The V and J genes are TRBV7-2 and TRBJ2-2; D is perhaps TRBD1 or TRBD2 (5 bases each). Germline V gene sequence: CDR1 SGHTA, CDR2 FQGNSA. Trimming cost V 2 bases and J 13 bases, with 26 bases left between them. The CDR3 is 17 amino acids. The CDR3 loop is CASSLNPSRDLLNGLFF. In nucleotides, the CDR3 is TGTGCCAGCAGCTTAAACCCAAGCCGGGACCTCCTGAATGGGCTGTTTTTT.

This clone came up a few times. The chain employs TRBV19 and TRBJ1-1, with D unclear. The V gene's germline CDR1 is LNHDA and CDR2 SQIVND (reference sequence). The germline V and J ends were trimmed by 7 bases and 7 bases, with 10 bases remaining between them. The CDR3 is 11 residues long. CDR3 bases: TGTGCCAGTAAATCCGGAAATGAAGCTTTCTTT. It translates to CASKSGNEAFF.

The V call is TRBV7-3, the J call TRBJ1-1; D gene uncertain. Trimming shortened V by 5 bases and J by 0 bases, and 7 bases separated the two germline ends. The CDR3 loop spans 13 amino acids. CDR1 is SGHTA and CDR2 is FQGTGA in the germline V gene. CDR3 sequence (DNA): TGTGCCAGCAGCCGAAACCTGAACACTGAAGCTTTCTTT. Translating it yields CASSRNLNTEAFF.

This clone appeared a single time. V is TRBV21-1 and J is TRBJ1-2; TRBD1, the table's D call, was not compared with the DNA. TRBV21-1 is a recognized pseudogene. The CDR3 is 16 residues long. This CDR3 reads CASSSQHGDRDCGYTF. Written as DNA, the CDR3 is TGTGCCAGCAGCAGTCAGCACGGGGACAGGGATTGTGGCTACACCTTC.